These 13 T cell receptor beta chains originate from one sample sequenced in a study of CD8 T cells in ankylosing spondylitis. TCRdb redid the calling of the 5' RACE reads with MiXCR, one entry per CDR3 protein. The data show around 180,000 distinct CDR3 sequences, approximately 18% seen once. Sequencing was carried out using blood, either unsorted or a sorted T cell fraction (not recorded which). These receptors all stem from a male donor between 10 and 30 years old with ankylosing spondylitis or in good health (not recorded which).

This clonotype occurred many times. The chain is built from TRBV7-2 and TRBJ2-2, with 9 bases that match TRBD1. Germline values: CDR1 SGHTA, CDR2 FQGNSA. The CDR3 length is 16 residues. Trimming at V came to 1 base and at J to 3 bases, leaving 3 bases not matched to a gene. This CDR3 is CASSLDRGQYTGELFF. CDR3 DNA: TGTGCCAGCAGCTTAGACAGGGGGCAGTACACCGGGGAGCTGTTTTTT. The full variable domain, completed using reference TRBV7-2 and TRBJ2-2, is GAGVSQSPSNKVTEKGKDVELRCDPISGHTALYWYRQSLGQGLEFLIYFQGNSAPDKSGLPSDRFSAERTGGSVSTLTIQRTQQEDSAVYLCASSLDRGQYTGELFFGEGSRLTVL.

This clonotype was seen repeatedly, ten times or more. This chain connects TRBV5-1 to TRBJ2-1; no clear D gene. The length of the CDR3 is 12 residues. V dropped 5 bases and J dropped 7 bases, with 10 bases sitting between them. The V gene's germline CDR1 is SGHRS and CDR2 YFSETQ. In DNA form, the CDR3 reads TGCGCCAGCAGTTCCGTGTCAAATGAGCAGTTCTTC. It is translated as CASSSVSNEQFF.

This clonotype has a count of ten or more. The genes are TRBV20-1 and TRBJ1-5; TRBD1 agrees at 7 bases. There are 16 residues in the CDR3. The ends lost 3 bases at V and 0 bases at J; junction bases unmatched: 8. Germline CDR1 reads DFQATT; CDR2 reads SNEGSKA (reference sequence). The CDR3 sequence is CSARETRQGSNQPQHF. As DNA, the CDR3 is TGCAGTGCTAGGGAAACTCGACAGGGTAGCAATCAGCCCCAGCATTTT.

This clonotype was seen at least ten times. The rearrangement uses TRBV29-1 and TRBJ2-1; D unclear. Trimming removed 5 bases at V and 4 bases at J, with 15 bases between. Germline assignment: CDR1 SQVTM and CDR2 ANQGSEA. The CDR3 runs 14 residues. CDR3 sequence: CSVRAALRYNEQFF. The CDR3 DNA follows: TGCAGCGTTAGGGCAGCATTGAGGTACAATGAGCAGTTCTTC.

This clonotype was counted many times. This chain links TRBV20-1 with TRBJ1-4; 9 bases are shared with TRBD1. In germline, CDR1 is DFQATT, CDR2 SNEGSKA (reference sequence). The CDR3 has 15 amino acids. After removal of 6 bases from V and 0 bases from J, the junction contained 5 bases not matched to a gene. The CDR3 here is CSARGTGTTNEKLFF. The CDR3 coding sequence is TGCAGTGCCCGAGGGACAGGGACAACTAATGAAAAACTGTTTTTT.

This clonotype has a handful of counts. A single base separates this from a much larger clone, so it may be a read error. This chain links TRBV12-3 or TRBV12-4 with TRBJ1-6; no definite D call. The CDR3 has 14 amino acids. CDR3: CVSKVGSYNSPLHF. Here the CDR3 DNA reads TGTGTCAGCAAGGTGGGCTCCTATAATTCACCCCTCCACTTT.

This clonotype has at least ten counts. This sequence joins TRBV20-1 and TRBJ1-6; D gene uncertain. Between the trimmed V and J ends, which lost 3 bases and 8 bases, there was a span of 17 bases. The CDR3 runs to 15 residues. Germline assignment: CDR1 DFQATT and CDR2 SNEGSKA (reference sequence). The CDR3: CSARFPGDWDSPLHF. In DNA form, the CDR3 reads TGCAGTGCTAGGTTTCCGGGTGACTGGGATTCACCCCTCCACTTT.

This sequence joins TRBV20-1 and TRBJ2-5; TRBD2 is a possible D gene (5 bases). The CDR3 is made up of 13 amino acids. V lost 3 bases and J 5 bases, leaving 13 bases between the germline ends. CDR1 and CDR2 from the germline V gene are DFQATT and SNEGSKA (reference sequence). The CDR3 nucleotides read TGCAGTGCTAGTGTGGGAGTTTGGGAGACCCAGTACTTC. Translated: CSASVGVWETQYF.

Ten or more counts support this clonotype. The gene calls are TRBV5-1 and TRBJ2-5; TRBD2 agrees at 11 bases. Germline CDR1 is SGHRS and CDR2 is YFSETQ. This CDR3 spans 17 amino acids. V shed 1 base, J shed 1 base, and the junction held 6 bases outside the gene matches. Here the CDR3 reads CASSLLGTSGFQETQYF. The CDR3 DNA follows: TGCGCCAGCAGCTTGCTCGGGACTAGCGGATTCCAAGAGACCCAGTACTTC.

There are many counts of this clonotype. The rearrangement links TRBV7-8 to TRBJ2-7; D may match TRBD1 or TRBD2 (6 bases each). The CDR3 contains 14 residues. V shed 4 bases and J shed 4 bases, with 14 bases lying between them. Germline V CDR1 and CDR2: SGHVS, FQNEAQ. As DNA, the CDR3 is TGTGCCAGCAGCTCGTACGGGGGCTGGTACGAGCAGTACGTC. Its translation: CASSSYGGWYEQYV.

V gene TRBV20-1 combines with J gene TRBJ2-1; 10 nucleotides align to TRBD2. This CDR3 is built from 17 residues. With 0 bases clipped from V and 8 bases from J, the junction kept 13 bases outside the gene matches. Germline V gene lookup returns CDR1 DFQATT and CDR2 SNEGSKA (reference sequence). CDR3 in amino acids: CSARDHASGSMFYEQFF. The CDR3 DNA sequence: TGCAGTGCTAGAGACCACGCTAGCGGGAGTATGTTCTATGAGCAGTTCTTC.

This clonotype was found many times. The chain joins TRBV27 to TRBJ2-1; 8 bases match TRBD2. With V trimmed by 2 bases and J by 0 bases, 6 bases remained unmatched. The CDR3 is 17 amino acids. Germline loops: CDR1 MNHEY, CDR2 SMNVEV (reference sequence). CDR3 loop: CASSLGLAGSSYNEQFF. CDR3 nucleotides: TGTGCCAGCAGTTTAGGCCTAGCGGGCAGCTCCTACAATGAGCAGTTCTTC.

The table lists this clonotype with many counts. The chain has TRBV6-5 and TRBJ1-6; 9 nucleotides agree with TRBD1. The CDR3 has 19 residues. The trim removed 2 bases at V and 5 bases at J, leaving 13 bases unmatched. The germline V gene encodes CDR1 MNHEY and CDR2 SVGAGI. The CDR3 DNA reads TGTGCCAGCAGTTACACCGGGACAGGGATATCTCTTGATAATTCACCCCTCCACTTT. Amino acids: CASSYTGTGISLDNSPLHF.